Sequencing of this T cell receptor beta chain was carried out in a study of T cell responses to AZD1222 COVID-19 vaccine. Produced via immunoSEQ multiplex PCR; TCRdb's table is partial and in-frame only. In the table there are around 110,000 clones, roughly 84% of which are singletons. Study outcomes and limitations: Dominant CD4 TCR responses targeted spike regions 160-218 and 743-854. Donors were chiefly white British, with a greater number of females, and clonal diversity was perhaps underestimated. The study sampled repertoires only after the peak T cell response. At baseline, seropositivity was found in only a handful of AZD1222 recipients.

Turning to this clone: The antigen remains undetermined.

This specimen was peripheral blood, taken on day 0 of AZD1222 vaccination. The clonotype was recovered from an adult in good health.

The CDR3: CASTVGGTESETQYF. The DNA for the CDR3 is TGTGCCAGCACCGTAGGTGGCACTGAGAGCGAGACCCAGTACTTC. This sequence joins TRBV2 and TRBJ2-5, with no clear D. Trimming shortened V by 7 bases and J by 5 bases, and 20 bases separated the two germline ends. Germline values: CDR1 SNHLY, CDR2 FYNNEI. CDR3 length: 15 amino acids.